The clone carrying this T cell receptor (beta chain) was seen a few times. Using its own MiXCR run on the RT-PCR reads, TCRdb lists one record per CDR3 protein. The table shows 500,000 to 700,000 distinct CDR3 sequences, with 20% to 25% occurring only once. The data are from a study of response to subunit inactivated influenza vaccine. The CDR3 is 15 residues long. The V gene's germline CDR1 is MDHEN and CDR2 SYDVKM. V shed 5 bases, J shed 3 bases, and the junction held 8 bases outside the gene matches. This sample was also put to use in a study of T cells expressing NK-cell markers. That report notes: The authors made TCR beta cDNA libraries by 5'RACE template switching. This switching added a universal primer site and UMIs. The TCR beta repertoires originated in sorted CD3+CD56+NKG2C+, CD3+CD56+NKG2C- and CD3+CD56-NKG2C+ T cells. Four donors' CD3+CD56-NKG2C+ cells were dominated by the same clonotypes.

The V and J genes are TRBV28 and TRBJ2-7; 9 nucleotides line up with TRBD1. The TCR comes from a man aged 50-59 years who received an inactivated influenza vaccine. This specimen was CD4+ T cells sorted from PBMCs, taken roughly 12 days after vaccination. CDR3 protein: CASSLPGTGLYEQYF. CDR3 nucleotide sequence: TGTGCCAGCAGTCTTCCCGGGACAGGGCTCTACGAGCAGTACTTC.